The 10 T cell receptor beta chains below all came from one sample that was sequenced in a study of cytomegalovirus exposure and HLA in healthy donors. The PCR ran on 60 Vbeta and 13 Jbeta primers. Here immunoSEQ multiplex PCR was the method, and the copy in TCRdb shows in-frame clones only, minus some. The table records about 150,000 clones, about four fifths of them present only once. What was sequenced was PBMCs. These receptors all come from a man aged 25-40 years in good health and CMV-seropositive.

The chain carries TRBV10-3 and TRBJ1-2, with D possibly being TRBD1 (6 bases). From germline, CDR1 is ENHRY and CDR2 SYGVKD. The V and J ends lost 3 bases and 6 bases respectively, with 20 bases between them. The CDR3 contains 16 residues. Here the CDR3 reads CAISDRNVGHGDGYTF. The DNA for the CDR3 is TGTGCCATCAGTGATCGGAACGTGGGACACGGAGATGGCTACACCTTC.

The chain couples TRBV4-1 to TRBJ2-5; 7 bases line up with TRBD2. Germline trimming cut 4 bases from V and 3 bases from J; bases unmatched to any gene: 5. The CDR3 is 14 residues long. In germline, CDR1 is MGHRA, CDR2 YSYEKL. CDR3: CASSRLGGEETQYF. CDR3 coding DNA: TGCGCCAGCAGCCGCCTGGGAGGGGAAGAGACCCAGTACTTC.

As regards this clone: Other nucleotide sequences in the sample specify the same CDR3. The V and J genes are TRBV18 and TRBJ1-1; D is uncertain. Germline V gives CDR1 KGHSH, CDR2 LQKENI. Trimming cost V 1 base and J 1 base, with 10 bases left between them. The CDR3 has 15 residues. The CDR3 spells CASSPQERRNTEAFF. The DNA of the CDR3 is TGTGCCAGCTCACCACAGGAGAGAAGGAACACTGAAGCTTTCTTT.

This chain connects TRBV11-3 to TRBJ2-2, with TRBD2 as a possible D gene (6 bases). CDR1 and CDR2 (germline): SGHNT, YENEEA. V was clipped by 6 bases and J by 1 base, with 18 bases between them. The CDR3 consists of 17 residues. This CDR3 reads CASSRRTTSKNTGELFF. CDR3 coding DNA: TGTGCCAGCAGTAGACGGACTACTTCGAAGAACACCGGGGAGCTGTTTTTT. Variable domain in full (rest from reference TRBV11-3 and TRBJ2-2): EAGVVQSPRYKIIEKKQPVAFWCNPISGHNTLYWYLQNLGQGPELLIRYENEEAVDDSQLPKDRFSAERLKGVDSTLKIQPAELGDSAVYLCASSRRTTSKNTGELFFGEGSRLTVL.

Points on this clone: Germline is not matched at one junction end, which may reflect a read error. The chain uses TRBV28 and TRBJ2-1, with a weak D call TRBD2 (5 bases). The CDR3 has 16 residues. CDR1 MDHEN and CDR2 SYDVKM come from the germline V gene. CDR3 in amino acids: CASGLDLASSYNEQFF. CDR3 DNA sequence: TGTGCCAGCGGTTTAGACCTAGCCAGCTCCTACAATGAGCAGTTCTTC.

V is TRBV25-1 and J is TRBJ2-3, with 8 bases aligning to TRBD2. Trimming took 6 bases from V and 8 from J; bases not matched to a gene: 16. This CDR3 contains 16 residues. Germline V lookup: CDR1 MGHDK, CDR2 SYGVNS. The DNA for the CDR3 is TGTGCCAGCAGCGATCCGGGGGCGGGAGGAGGAGGTACGCAGTATTTT. This gives the protein CASSDPGAGGGGTQYF.

The CDR3: CASSGTGNSYGYTF. CDR3 coding DNA: TGTGCCAGCAGCGGGACAGGGAATAGCTATGGCTACACCTTC. The chain links TRBV28 to TRBJ1-2; 9 nucleotides line up with TRBD1. This CDR3 contains 14 residues. Germline V lookup: CDR1 MDHEN, CDR2 SYDVKM. The V and J ends lost 6 bases and 4 bases, in that order; junction bases with no gene match: 6.

V and J are TRBV4-1 and TRBJ2-7; 9 positions agree with TRBD1. The junction had 12 bases not matched to a gene; V was cut back by 4 bases and J by 5 bases. Germline CDR1 reads MGHRA; CDR2 reads YSYEKL. This CDR3 region has 16 residues. The CDR3, as DNA: TGCGCCAGCAGCCCGGGACAGGGTCCAAGAGTGAACGAGCAGTACTTC. Translation gives CASSPGQGPRVNEQYF.

This chain joins TRBV5-6 and TRBJ2-3; 8 bases agree with TRBD1. V lost 3 bases and J lost 3; bases outside the gene matches: 0. The CDR3 covers 13 residues. CDR1 and CDR2 (germline): SGHDT, YYEEEE. DNA for the CDR3: TGTGCCAGCAGCTGGGACAGGACAGATACGCAGTATTTT. Its protein product is CASSWDRTDTQYF.

The chain recombines TRBV4-2 with TRBJ1-4, with D perhaps matching TRBD1 (6 bases). V was shortened by 5 bases and J by 4 bases, with 17 bases between the two germline ends. Germline values: CDR1 LGHNA, CDR2 YNFKEQ. The CDR3 consists of 16 residues. CDR3 region: CASSSTPGASNEKLFF. CDR3 in DNA: TGTGCCAGCAGCTCGACCCCAGGGGCCAGTAATGAAAAACTGTTTTTT.